This TCR beta chain originates from a study of T cells in Graves' hyperthyroidism and ophthalmopathy. As for the study in general: Upon initial diagnosis and before any treatment, peripheral blood was collected.

This clonotype was counted between two and nine times. Its antigen is undetermined. Trimming shortened V by 0 bases and J by 4 bases, and 16 bases separated the two germline ends. The CDR3 is 16 residues long. Germline V lookup: CDR1 SEHNR, CDR2 FQNEAQ (reference sequence). Amplified regions were TCR beta CDR3 sequences from RNA transcripts. The TCR CDR3 first-round RT-PCR relied on the HTBI primer set. TCRdb re-called the multiplex PCR reads through MiXCR, storing one row per CDR3 protein. The sample yields 620,000 or so distinct CDR3 sequences, more than 14% seen once. Findings and limits, study-wide: Blood held most thyroid clonotypes expanded above 0.001 frequency.

The origin of this receptor is a woman aged 50 to 60 with Graves' ophthalmopathy. The sequenced sample was blood. The chain joins TRBV7-9 to TRBJ2-7; TRBD2 might be the D (6 bases). The CDR3 DNA reads as TGTGCCAGCAGCTTAGCGCGTGGGGGGTCGGTTTACGAGCAGTACTTC. The encoded protein is CASSLARGGSVYEQYF.